Shown below are 21 T cell receptor beta chains from a single sample sequenced in a study of T cells in Graves' hyperthyroidism and ophthalmopathy. TCR beta CDR3 regions were amplified from RNA transcripts. A set of HTBI primers served as the primers for a first-round RT-PCR of the TCR CDR3. TCRdb used MiXCR to reprocess the multiplex PCR reads, holding one entry per CDR3 protein. The profile shows roughly 580,000 distinct CDR3 sequences, 40% to 55% of them singletons. Specimen: peripheral blood or thyroid tissue (not recorded which). These receptors all stem from a woman aged 18 to 35 with Graves' hyperthyroidism.

Worth noting for this clonotype: Being one base from a much bigger clone, this may be a read error. Likely a read error: the CDR3 ends without its conserved phenylalanine or tryptophan. The chain uses TRBV15 and TRBJ1-2; D gene uncertain. CDR3 length: 14 residues. Germline-derived CDR1 and CDR2 are LNHNV and YYDKDF (reference sequence). The CDR3 spells CASSPGVRASGYTL. Here the CDR3 DNA reads TGTGCCAGCAGCCCGGGAGTGAGGGCCTCTGGCTACACCCTC.

The rearrangement joins TRBV20-1 to TRBJ2-7, with D possibly TRBD2 on 5 matching bases. The ends were cut back, 0 bases at V and 5 bases at J, with 11 bases in the middle. The CDR3 runs 13 residues. Germline lookup yields CDR1 DFQATT and CDR2 SNEGSKA (reference sequence). The CDR3 loop is CSAREERVHEQYF. As DNA, the CDR3 is TGCAGTGCTAGAGAGGAGAGGGTCCACGAGCAGTACTTC.

This clonotype appeared a few times. The chain employs TRBV4-1 and TRBJ1-2; D is unresolved. Germline CDR1 is MGHRA and CDR2 is YSYEKL. Trimming removed 1 base at V and 3 bases at J, with 12 bases between. This CDR3 comprises 15 residues. CDR3 sequence reads: CASSQGVSDYYGYTF. CDR3 sequence (DNA): TGCGCCAGCAGCCAAGGTGTGTCGGATTACTATGGCTACACCTTC.

This chain connects TRBV7-8 to TRBJ1-1, with TRBD1 matching over 8 bases. Unmatched junction bases numbered 3, after V lost 5 bases and J lost 1 base. This CDR3 contains 14 residues. CDR1 and CDR2 from the germline V gene are SGHVS and FQNEAQ. CDR3 residues: CASSRGTGNTEAFF. The CDR3, as DNA: TGTGCCAGCAGCCGGGGGACAGGGAACACTGAAGCTTTCTTT.

A word on this clonotype: An end of the junction differs from the germline gene, which may be a read error. The V and J genes are TRBV5-1 and TRBJ1-1; tentatively, D is TRBD1 (6 bases). CDR3 size: 18 residues. Germline V lookup: CDR1 SGHRS, CDR2 YFSETQ. In nucleotides, the CDR3 is TGTGCCAGCAGCTTGGAACAGGCCGGGGGGCTCCCGAACACTGAAGCTTTCTTT. Translated: CASSLEQAGGLPNTEAFF.

Ten or more counts support this clonotype. The rearrangement links TRBV15 to TRBJ1-1, with D possibly matching TRBD1 (5 bases). Germline CDR1 reads LNHNV; CDR2 reads YYDKDF (reference sequence). This CDR3 has 15 amino acids. V lost 1 base and J 3 bases, leaving 12 bases between the germline ends. CDR3 sequence (DNA): TGTGCCACCAGCAGAGCAGACAGAGTGGACACTGAAGCTTTCTTT. Its translation is CATSRADRVDTEAFF.

This clonotype was seen repeatedly, ten times or more. The V gene is TRBV7-9, the J gene TRBJ1-6; D is unclear. V shed 0 bases and J shed 7 bases, with 4 bases lying between them. This CDR3 is built from 13 residues. Germline V gene lookup returns CDR1 SEHNR and CDR2 FQNEAQ (reference sequence). The CDR3 nucleotides are TGTGCCAGCAGCTTAGCAGGAAATTCACCCCTCCACTTT. Residues: CASSLAGNSPLHF.

The sample holds many counts of this clonotype. This chain connects TRBV25-1 to TRBJ1-4; 10 bases line up with TRBD1. The CDR3 is 15 residues long. Losses at the gene ends were 2 bases for V and 5 bases for J; bases not matched to a gene: 2. Germline V gene lookup returns CDR1 MGHDK and CDR2 SYGVNS. CDR3 protein: CASSEPGQGNEKLFF. As DNA, the CDR3 is TGTGCCAGCAGTGAACCGGGACAGGGGAATGAAAAACTGTTTTTT.

The chain recombines TRBV2 with TRBJ1-6, with no clear D. The CDR3 loop spans 9 amino acids. Trimming stripped 3 bases from V and 14 bases from J, with 2 bases between. The germline gives CDR1 SNHLY, CDR2 FYNNEI. This CDR3 reads CASSDALHF. In DNA form, the CDR3 reads TGTGCCAGCAGTGATGCCCTCCACTTT.

V is TRBV19 and J is TRBJ2-6; D is undetermined. CDR3 length equals 14 residues. V was clipped by 7 bases and J by 3 bases, with 10 bases between them. From germline, CDR1 is LNHDA and CDR2 SQIVND (reference sequence). The CDR3 coding sequence is TGTGCCAGTATCTCGGTTGGTGGGGCCAACGTCCTGACTTTC. Protein: CASISVGGANVLTF.

This clonotype was counted many times. The genes are TRBV24-1 and TRBJ1-1; D is unresolved. Germline CDR1 and CDR2: KGHDR and SFDVKD. CDR3 length equals 13 residues. V dropped 5 bases and J dropped 1 base, with 7 bases sitting between them. The CDR3 region has the DNA TGTGCCACCAGTGGACACAGGAACACTGAAGCTTTCTTT. The encoded protein is CATSGHRNTEAFF.

V usage is TRBV2 and J usage is TRBJ1-1, with D perhaps matching TRBD1 (5 bases). The CDR3 covers 13 residues. The V and J ends lost 5 bases and 5 bases respectively, with 12 bases between them. The germline V gene has CDR1 SNHLY and CDR2 FYNNEI. This chain's CDR3 is CASSPPQGTEAFF. In DNA form, the CDR3 reads TGTGCCAGCAGTCCGCCTCAGGGAACTGAAGCTTTCTTT.

This sequence joins TRBV7-9 and TRBJ1-1, with TRBD1 matching 7 bases. Germline assignment: CDR1 SEHNR and CDR2 FQNEAQ (reference sequence). The CDR3 is made up of 16 amino acids. V gave up 5 bases and J gave up 1 base; unmatched junction bases: 10. The CDR3 DNA is TGTGCCAGCAGCGGGGGTAGGGGGCAGGGGAACACTGAAGCTTTCTTT. The encoded protein is CASSGGRGQGNTEAFF. The entire variable domain, with the rest obtained from reference TRBV7-9 and TRBJ1-1, is as follows: DTGVSQNPRHKITKRGQNVTFRCDPISEHNRLYWYRQTLGQGPEFLTYFQNEAQLEKSRLLSDRFSAERPKGSFSTLEIQRTEQGDSAMYLCASSGGRGQGNTEAFFGQGTRLTVV.

This clonotype was detected only a few times. This sequence joins TRBV7-9 and TRBJ1-4, with 7 bases identical to TRBD1. V was clipped by 6 bases and J by 3 bases; unmatched bases: 13. This CDR3 spans 17 amino acids. Germline CDR1 and CDR2: SEHNR and FQNEAQ (reference sequence). This chain's CDR3 is CASSRRQGGAPNEKLFF. DNA for the CDR3: TGTGCCAGCAGTAGGAGACAGGGAGGTGCCCCTAATGAAAAACTGTTTTTT.

The J gene is TRBJ2-7, the V gene TRBV7-6; 7 bases match TRBD2. Germline values: CDR1 SGHVS, CDR2 FNYEAQ. The CDR3 totals 16 residues. The trim removed 5 bases at V and 3 bases at J, leaving 13 bases unmatched. DNA of the CDR3: TGTGCCAGCAGCCCGGAGGGGAGGGGTCCCATCTACGAGCAGTACTTC. It specifies CASSPEGRGPIYEQYF.

The chain is built from TRBV19 and TRBJ2-5; the D is unclear. Germline assignment: CDR1 LNHDA and CDR2 SQIVND (reference sequence). V lost 2 bases to trimming and J lost 4 bases, with 20 bases between them. The CDR3 totals 17 residues. This chain's CDR3 is CASSISRTVASAETQYF. The CDR3 DNA is TGTGCCAGTAGTATATCTAGGACGGTCGCGTCGGCAGAGACCCAGTACTTC.

The chain carries TRBV29-1 and TRBJ1-1; a possible D gene is TRBD1 (6 bases). Deletions cut 1 base from V and 4 bases from J, with 10 bases between. The CDR3 spans 13 residues. Germline V gene lookup returns CDR1 SQVTM and CDR2 ANQGSEA. CDR3 DNA sequence: TGCAGCGTTGAAGGGACAGTAAGCACTGAAGCTTTCTTT. Its translation: CSVEGTVSTEAFF.

This clonotype was detected a few times. The chain is built from TRBV7-2 and TRBJ2-5; TRBD2 matches at 11 bases. The CDR3 covers 16 residues. The V segment lost 5 bases and the J segment 4 bases; nucleotides outside the gene matches: 9. CDR1 and CDR2 from the germline V gene are SGHTA and FQGNSA. The DNA of the CDR3 is TGTGCCAGCAGCACATTAGCGGGAGGGCCTGCAGAGACCCAGTACTTC. Its protein is CASSTLAGGPAETQYF.

About this clonotype itself: This clone may be a read error of a much larger clone one base away. This chain joins TRBV9 and TRBJ1-1, with D possibly matching TRBD1 (5 bases). This CDR3 region has 14 residues. Germline-derived CDR1 and CDR2 are SGDLS and YYNGEE. The CDR3 sequence: CASSVVEAGTEASF. DNA for the CDR3: TGTGCCAGCAGCGTAGTAGAGGCCGGGACTGAAGCTTCCTTT.

The CDR3 DNA reads as TGCAGTGCTAGGGTCGTAGCGGGGAACTCCTACGAGCAGTACTTC. This sequence encodes CSARVVAGNSYEQYF. The chain has TRBV20-1 and TRBJ2-7; the match to TRBD2 covers 8 bases. CDR3 length equals 15 residues. Trimming took 3 bases from V and 0 from J; bases not matched to a gene: 7. CDR1 DFQATT and CDR2 SNEGSKA come from the germline V gene (reference sequence).

This clonotype has a single count. The chain employs TRBV19 and TRBJ1-5; the D gene is possibly TRBD1 (6 bases). Germline CDR1 is LNHDA and CDR2 is SQIVND (reference sequence). Trimming stripped 0 bases from V and 0 bases from J, with 18 bases between. The CDR3 is 19 residues long. The CDR3 DNA is TGTGCCAGTAGTATAGACAGGGGCCCTCAGGGAGATAGCAATCAGCCCCAGCATTTT. Its translation is CASSIDRGPQGDSNQPQHF.